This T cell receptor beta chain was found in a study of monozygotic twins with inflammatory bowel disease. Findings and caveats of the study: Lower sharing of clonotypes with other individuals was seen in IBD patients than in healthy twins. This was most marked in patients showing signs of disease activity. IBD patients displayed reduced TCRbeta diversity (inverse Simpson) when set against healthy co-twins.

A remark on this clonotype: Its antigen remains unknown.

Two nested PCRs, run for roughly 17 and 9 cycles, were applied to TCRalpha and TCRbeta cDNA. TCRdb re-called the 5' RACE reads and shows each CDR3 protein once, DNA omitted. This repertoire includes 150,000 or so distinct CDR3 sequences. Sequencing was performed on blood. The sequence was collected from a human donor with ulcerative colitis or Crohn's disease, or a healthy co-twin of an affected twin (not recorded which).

CDR3 region: CASSSLARGGKNEQFF. The chain has TRBV7-2 and TRBJ2-1; TCRdb's assignment of TRBD2 cannot be checked, as there is no DNA. The V gene's germline CDR1 is SGHTA and CDR2 FQGNSA. This CDR3 spans 16 amino acids.